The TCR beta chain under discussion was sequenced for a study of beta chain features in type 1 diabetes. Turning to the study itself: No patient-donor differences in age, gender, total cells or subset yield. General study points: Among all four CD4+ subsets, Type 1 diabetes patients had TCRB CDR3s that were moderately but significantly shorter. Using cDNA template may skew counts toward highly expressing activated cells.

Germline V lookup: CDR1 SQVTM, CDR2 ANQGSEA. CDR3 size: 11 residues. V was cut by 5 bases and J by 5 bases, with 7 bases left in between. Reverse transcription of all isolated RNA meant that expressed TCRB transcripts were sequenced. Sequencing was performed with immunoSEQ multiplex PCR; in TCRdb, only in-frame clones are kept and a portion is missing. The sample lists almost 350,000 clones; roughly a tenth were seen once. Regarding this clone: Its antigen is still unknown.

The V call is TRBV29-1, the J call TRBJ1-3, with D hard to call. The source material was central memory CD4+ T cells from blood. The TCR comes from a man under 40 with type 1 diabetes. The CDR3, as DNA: TGCAGCGTTTTTGTTCGAAACACCATATATTTT. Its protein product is CSVFVRNTIYF.